Listed below are T cell receptor beta chains from one sample, sequenced in a study of blood T cell repertoires in COVID-19. Repertoires were generated with immunoSEQ multiplex PCR, while TCRdb's copy carries only in-frame clones and drops some. The profile shows 180,000 or so clones, around 88% of them singletons. Sequenced: PBMCs or T cells enriched from blood (not recorded which). The receptors here all came from a woman in her 30s who had recovered from COVID-19. CDR3s include the opening cysteine and the closing phenylalanine or tryptophan. Fields, in order: J gene, V gene, clone size, CDR3 protein. The listing skips clone size in some rows; elsewhere it reads once, few, many or a size class.

j_gene: TRBJ1-2; v_gene: TRBV11-2; abundance: -; CDR3aa: CASSRGGGQGNQAAGYTF
j_gene: TRBJ1-5; v_gene: TRBV27; abundance: many; CDR3aa: CASGGGNNQPQHF
j_gene: TRBJ2-5; v_gene: TRBV6-1; abundance: few; CDR3aa: CASSELGGQGQETQYF
j_gene: TRBJ1-5; v_gene: TRBV30; abundance: -; CDR3aa: CAWREAGTNQPQHF
j_gene: TRBJ2-1; v_gene: TRBV3-1/TRBV3-2; abundance: -; CDR3aa: CASSQASGRAWDEQFF
j_gene: TRBJ1-4; v_gene: TRBV5-4; abundance: -; CDR3aa: CASSLSSTTNEKLFF
j_gene: TRBJ2-7; v_gene: TRBV4-1; abundance: -; CDR3aa: CASRTGLADSYEQYF
j_gene: TRBJ1-4; v_gene: TRBV11-2; abundance: -; CDR3aa: CASSLSRGGGKLFF
j_gene: TRBJ1-2; v_gene: TRBV6-5; abundance: -; CDR3aa: CASSYPGNYGYTF
j_gene: TRBJ2-1; v_gene: TRBV5-1; abundance: few; CDR3aa: CASRDGLADYNEQFF
j_gene: TRBJ1-3; v_gene: TRBV10-3; abundance: -; CDR3aa: CAISPTRGLGNTIYF
j_gene: TRBJ1-5; v_gene: TRBV23-1; abundance: once; CDR3aa: CASSPTRTGGLSNQPQHF
j_gene: TRBJ2-1; v_gene: TRBV29-1; abundance: -; CDR3aa: CSEGLAATYNEQFF
j_gene: TRBJ1-5; v_gene: TRBV27; abundance: -; CDR3aa: CASSLYGRATGASNQPQHF
j_gene: TRBJ1-2; v_gene: TRBV25-1; abundance: -; CDR3aa: CASSELKGEGLAGYTF
j_gene: TRBJ2-1; v_gene: TRBV5-1; abundance: once; CDR3aa: CASSLLAGARSEQFF
j_gene: TRBJ2-3; v_gene: TRBV19; abundance: -; CDR3aa: CASSIAGSSHTQYF
j_gene: TRBJ2-3; v_gene: TRBV29-1; abundance: -; CDR3aa: CSVEGTGGGPADTQYF
j_gene: TRBJ2-7; v_gene: TRBV2; abundance: -; CDR3aa: CASIEGGAYEQYF
j_gene: TRBJ2-5; v_gene: TRBV2; abundance: -; CDR3aa: CASSEVGSDRQETQYF
j_gene: TRBJ2-1; v_gene: TRBV29-1; abundance: -; CDR3aa: CSVVSMDLFNEQFF
j_gene: TRBJ2-7; v_gene: TRBV27; abundance: -; CDR3aa: CASRYTGVGAYEQYF
j_gene: TRBJ2-7; v_gene: TRBV5-6; abundance: -; CDR3aa: CASSFGGFAYEQYF
j_gene: TRBJ2-7; v_gene: TRBV2; abundance: -; CDR3aa: CASSEASVRNYEQYF
j_gene: TRBJ2-5; v_gene: TRBV19; abundance: -; CDR3aa: CASSIWWGEETQYF
j_gene: TRBJ2-1; v_gene: TRBV27; abundance: -; CDR3aa: CASSFRSLLSSYNEQFF
j_gene: TRBJ2-7; v_gene: TRBV18; abundance: -; CDR3aa: CASSPGTSGKNYEQYF